This TCR beta chain was recovered during a study of T cell responses to AZD1222 COVID-19 vaccine. Points from the study as a whole: Baseline antibody screening turned up just a handful of seropositive AZD1222 recipients.

The table came from immunoSEQ multiplex PCR; TCRdb's copy has only in-frame clones and leaves some out. The table has 35,000 to 50,000 clones, roughly 75% seen once. To note about this clone: Its antigen is as yet unknown.

The TCR was taken from an adult who received the MenACWY meningococcal vaccine as a control. Sequencing was performed on peripheral blood, taken 28 days after the second dose of the MenACWY control vaccine.

CDR3 DNA sequence: TGTGCCTGCTCGGGGACCGAGAGGACCCAGTACTTC. Its translation: CACSGTERTQYF. The chain carries TRBV30 and TRBJ2-5; the D gene could be TRBD1 or TRBD2 (5 bases each). The length of the CDR3 is 12 residues. Trimming stripped 6 bases from V and 7 bases from J, with 15 bases between. CDR1 is GTSNPN, CDR2 SVGIG, per germline (reference sequence). Using reference TRBV30 and TRBJ2-5 for the parts outside the CDR3, the full variable domain is SQTIHQWPATLVQPVGSPLSLECTVEGTSNPNLYWYRQAAGRGLQLLFYSVGIGQISSEVPQNLSASRPQDRQFILSSKKLLLSDSGFYLCACSGTERTQYFGPGTRLLVL.